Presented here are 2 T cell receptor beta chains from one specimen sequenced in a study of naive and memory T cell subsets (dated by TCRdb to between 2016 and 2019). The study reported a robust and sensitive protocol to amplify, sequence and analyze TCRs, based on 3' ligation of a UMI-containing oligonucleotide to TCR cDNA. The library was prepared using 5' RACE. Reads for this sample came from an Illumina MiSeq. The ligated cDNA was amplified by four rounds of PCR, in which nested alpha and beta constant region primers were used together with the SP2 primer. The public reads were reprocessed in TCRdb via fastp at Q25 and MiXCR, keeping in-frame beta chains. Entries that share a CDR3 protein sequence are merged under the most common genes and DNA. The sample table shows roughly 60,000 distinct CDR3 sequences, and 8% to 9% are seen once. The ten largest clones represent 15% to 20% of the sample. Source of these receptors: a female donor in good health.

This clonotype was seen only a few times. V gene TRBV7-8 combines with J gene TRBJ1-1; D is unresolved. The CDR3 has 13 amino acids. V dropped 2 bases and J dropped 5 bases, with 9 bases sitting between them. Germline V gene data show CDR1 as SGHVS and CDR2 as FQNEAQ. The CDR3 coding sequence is TGTGCCAGCAGCTTAATTGTAGGGACTGAAGCTTTCTTT. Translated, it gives CASSLIVGTEAFF. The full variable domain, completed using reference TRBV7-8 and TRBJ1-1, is GAGVSQSPRYKVAKRGQDVALRCDPISGHVSLFWYQQALGQGPEFLTYFQNEAQLDKSGLPSDRFFAERPEGSVSTLKIQRTQQEDSAVYLCASSLIVGTEAFFGQGTRLTVV.

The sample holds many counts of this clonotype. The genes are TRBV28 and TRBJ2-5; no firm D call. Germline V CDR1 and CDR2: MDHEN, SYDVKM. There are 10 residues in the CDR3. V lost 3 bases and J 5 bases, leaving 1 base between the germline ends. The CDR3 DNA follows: TGTGCCAGCAGTTTTGAGACCCAGTACTTC. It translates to CASSFETQYF.